A selection of T cell receptor beta chains follows, all from one sample in a study. TCRdb used MiXCR to reprocess the 5' RACE reads, holding one entry per CDR3 protein. Here the sample spans over 50,000 distinct CDR3 sequences, almost 25% being singletons. Sequencing was done on a sample of tumor-infiltrating naive CD4+ T cells sorted from the breast tumor. The receptors were sampled from a female donor with breast cancer. Both conserved end residues are part of each CDR3.

TRBJ2-1	TRBV5-4	CASSLVGGDEQFF
TRBJ2-3	TRBV7-9	CASSLVAGGRTDTQYF
TRBJ2-7	TRBV11-1	CASSSSLSEQYF
TRBJ1-1	TRBV12-3/TRBV12-4	CASNHRRRNTEAFF
TRBJ1-1	TRBV5-1	CASRLGGEDTEAFF
TRBJ1-2	TRBV29-1	CSVENTDGYTF
TRBJ2-7	TRBV2	CASSENLGTGSYEQYF
TRBJ1-1	TRBV12-3/TRBV12-4	CASSLRRGMNTEAFF
TRBJ2-3	TRBV12-3/TRBV12-4	CASRSQGARTDTQYF
TRBJ2-3	TRBV5-1	CASSLSDIQGDMQYF
TRBJ2-7	TRBV3-1	CASSQVFAGSYEQYF
TRBJ2-5	TRBV6-2/TRBV6-3	CASGRSGYQETQYF
TRBJ2-2	TRBV6-5	CASSSQTGRYGELFF
TRBJ2-4	TRBV18	CASSPSTEEKHF
TRBJ2-2	TRBV5-1	CASSLARANTGELFF
TRBJ1-2	TRBV7-2	CASSLGGDMVLGGYTF
TRBJ2-7	TRBV20-1	CSARDGGRAPNEQYF
TRBJ2-5	TRBV6-1	CASTPQSQETQYF
TRBJ2-3	TRBV6-1	CASRPQTTGKVHTQYF
TRBJ1-1	TRBV7-2	CASSGGGGEAFF
TRBJ2-2	TRBV5-1	CASSLDGGRDGELFF
TRBJ1-5	TRBV14	CASSRRGDNQPQHF
TRBJ1-1	TRBV12-5	CASALFGNTEAFF
TRBJ2-5	TRBV7-8	CASSAFSGFGLETQYF
TRBJ2-5	TRBV5-1	CASSLASGRSETQYF
TRBJ2-6	TRBV20-1	CSARDSGTGANVLTF
TRBJ2-7	TRBV5-1	CASSQPSEGTYEQYF
TRBJ2-7	TRBV4-2	CASSRATSGGYEQYF
.	TRBV5-1	CAGSLDLQGANNEQYF
TRBJ1-2	TRBV20-1	CSASLGGSGYTF
TRBJ2-2	TRBV7-2	CASSLEAGRSTGELFF
TRBJ2-7	TRBV20-1	CSAEGQVLYEQYF
TRBJ1-1	TRBV7-2	CASSLARDSKAFF
TRBJ2-5	TRBV20-1	CSASISRTFKETQYF
TRBJ1-2	TRBV7-8	CASSPTRTLPNYGYTF
TRBJ2-3	TRBV5-4	CASSLGGGRSTDTQYF
TRBJ1-3	TRBV10-2	CASTGTSSGNTIYF
TRBJ2-3	TRBV5-1	CASSLSAGRADTQYF
TRBJ2-3	TRBV6-1	CASSNVAGGTDTQYF
TRBJ2-3	TRBV20-1	CSARVKGTDTQYF